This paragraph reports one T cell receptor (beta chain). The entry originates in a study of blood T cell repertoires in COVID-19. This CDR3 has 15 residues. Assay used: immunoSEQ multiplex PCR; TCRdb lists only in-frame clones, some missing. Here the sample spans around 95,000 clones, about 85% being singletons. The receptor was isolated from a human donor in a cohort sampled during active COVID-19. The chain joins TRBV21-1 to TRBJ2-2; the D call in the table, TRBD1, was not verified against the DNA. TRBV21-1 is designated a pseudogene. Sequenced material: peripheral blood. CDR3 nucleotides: TGTGCCAGCAGCAAACGGGACATTTACACCGGGGAGCTGTTTTTT. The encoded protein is CASSKRDIYTGELFF.